These 29 T cell receptor beta chains came from one sample sequenced in a study of cytomegalovirus exposure and HLA in healthy donors. Both 60 Vbeta primers and 13 Jbeta primers went into the PCR. Data came from immunoSEQ multiplex PCR; TCRdb stores just in-frame clones and leaves some out. This table holds 200,000 to 300,000 clones, approximately 85% found once. The source material was PBMCs. All receptors come from a woman aged 40 to 50 in good health and CMV-seropositive.

The J gene is TRBJ1-1, the V gene TRBV29-1, with a tentative D call TRBD1 (6 bases). The CDR3 consists of 15 residues. CDR1 is SQVTM, CDR2 ANQGSEA, per germline. V shed 5 bases and J shed 0 bases, with 16 bases lying between them. CDR3 protein: CSVKTGLLMNTEAFF. The CDR3 nucleotides read TGCAGCGTTAAAACAGGGCTATTAATGAACACTGAAGCTTTCTTT. The full variable domain, its missing parts supplied by reference TRBV29-1 and TRBJ1-1, is SAVISQKPSRDICQRGTSLTIQCQVDSQVTMMFWYRQQPGQSLTLIATANQGSEATYESGFVIDKFPISRPNLTFSTLTVSNMSPEDSSIYLCSVKTGLLMNTEAFFGQGTRLTVV.

The gene calls are TRBV18 and TRBJ1-4; a possible D gene is TRBD1 (5 bases). V lost 3 bases, J lost 8 bases, and 13 bases lay in between. The CDR3 totals 14 residues. Per the germline V gene, CDR1 is KGHSH and CDR2 is LQKENI. In nucleotides, the CDR3 is TGTGCCAGCTCACCGGGGCCCTCGCGGGAAAAACTGTTTTTT. Amino acids: CASSPGPSREKLFF.

The chain is built from TRBV11-3 and TRBJ1-2; D uncertain. V lost 5 bases, J lost 3 bases, and 10 bases lay in between. The CDR3 is 13 amino acids. Germline V gene data show CDR1 as SGHNT and CDR2 as YENEEA. In DNA, the CDR3 is TGTGCCAGCAGCCAACGAACGGACTATGGCTACACCTTC. It translates to CASSQRTDYGYTF.

The chain recombines TRBV5-1 with TRBJ2-3; 7 nucleotides align to TRBD2. The germline CDR1 and CDR2 sequences are SGHRS and YFSETQ. This CDR3 is built from 17 residues. V lost 4 bases to trimming and J lost 0 bases; unmatched junction nucleotides: 11. CDR3 region: CASSQLPSGPSTDTQYF. CDR3 DNA: TGCGCCAGCAGCCAGCTCCCTAGCGGCCCTAGCACAGATACGCAGTATTTT.

This rearrangement joins TRBV19 to TRBJ2-3; no reliable D call. The CDR3 sequence is 13 residues long. CDR1 LNHDA and CDR2 SQIVND come from the germline V gene (reference sequence). V was trimmed by 3 bases and J by 6 bases, leaving 10 bases between them. CDR3 DNA: TGTGCCAGTAGTATCCCACTGCGGGATACGCAGTATTTT. Amino acid sequence: CASSIPLRDTQYF.

This clone was detected only a few times. This chain joins TRBV30 and TRBJ2-1, with D unclear. The CDR3 consists of 14 residues. Germline V gives CDR1 GTSNPN, CDR2 SVGIG (reference sequence). Trimming pared 0 bases from V and 3 bases from J, leaving 9 bases between. Here the CDR3 reads CAWSVHLIYNEQFF. In nucleotides, the CDR3 is TGTGCCTGGAGTGTACACCTGATCTACAATGAGCAGTTCTTC.

The gene calls are TRBV6-5 and TRBJ2-5; 7 bases line up with TRBD1. Losses at the gene ends were 4 bases for V and 5 bases for J; bases not matched to a gene: 7. The length of the CDR3 is 14 residues. Germline V gives CDR1 MNHEY, CDR2 SVGAGI. The CDR3 region is CASSFQGVGETQYF. The CDR3 nucleotides are TGTGCCAGCAGTTTCCAGGGGGTCGGTGAGACCCAGTACTTC.

This clone was seen more than once but under ten times. This CDR3 is CASSNGQMNTEAFF. The CDR3 nucleotides read TGTGCCAGCAGCAACGGACAGATGAACACTGAAGCTTTCTTT. This chain connects TRBV5-4 to TRBJ1-1, with a possible D match to TRBD1 (6 bases). Germline loops: CDR1 SGHNT, CDR2 YYREEE (reference sequence). Trimming pared 4 bases from V and 0 bases from J, leaving 10 bases between. The CDR3 is 14 amino acids.

J is TRBJ2-5 and V is TRBV5-1; the D gene is possibly TRBD2 (7 bases). Germline assignment: CDR1 SGHRS and CDR2 YFSETQ. Trimming stripped 3 bases from V and 1 base from J, with 19 bases between. This CDR3 spans 17 amino acids. CDR3 bases: TGCGCCAGCAGCTGGGGGAGGGGGGAGGCCCCCCAAGAGACCCAGTACTTC. Protein: CASSWGRGEAPQETQYF.

This chain uses TRBV10-3 with TRBJ1-2, with 8 bases fitting TRBD1. Germline lookup yields CDR1 ENHRY and CDR2 SYGVKD. The CDR3 is made up of 16 amino acids. V shed 1 base and J 0 bases; nucleotides not matched to a gene: 4. The CDR3 is CAISELTGVANYGYTF. The DNA of the CDR3 is TGTGCCATCAGTGAGTTGACAGGGGTAGCTAACTATGGCTACACCTTC.

The CDR3 nucleotides read TGTGCCAGCAGGAACCCCCGTCTAGATGGCTACACCTTC. It yields the protein CASRNPRLDGYTF. The chain combines TRBV6-1 with TRBJ1-2, with D unresolved. The V gene's germline CDR1 is MNHNS and CDR2 SASEGT. Deletions cut 6 bases from V and 6 bases from J, with 14 bases between. The CDR3 sequence is 13 residues long.

The V call is TRBV4-3, the J call TRBJ1-3; D not resolved. The germline V and J ends were trimmed by 1 base and 4 bases, with 8 bases remaining between them. Germline CDR1 LGHNA, CDR2 YSLEER. There are 14 residues in the CDR3. CDR3 amino acids: CASSQVQAGNTIYF. The CDR3 region has the DNA TGCGCCAGCAGCCAAGTTCAGGCGGGAAACACCATATATTTT.

This sequence joins TRBV19 and TRBJ1-1; D is unclear. Looked up from germline, CDR1 is LNHDA and CDR2 is SQIVND (reference sequence). The V gene lost 1 base and the J gene lost 2 bases, with 11 bases spanning the gap. The CDR3 runs to 15 residues. The CDR3 nucleotides read TGTGCCAGTAGTATAGTCGGGGTACCCAACACTGAAGCTTTCTTT. Encoded protein: CASSIVGVPNTEAFF.

J is TRBJ2-1 and V is TRBV27, with TRBD2 matching 9 bases. Germline-derived CDR1 and CDR2 are MNHEY and SMNVEV (reference sequence). The CDR3 extends over 14 amino acids. V dropped 8 bases and J dropped 1; count of bases not matched to a gene: 3. The CDR3 loop is CASGLAPSYNEQFF. The CDR3 DNA reads TGTGCCAGCGGACTAGCGCCTTCCTACAATGAGCAGTTCTTC.

The chain has TRBV14 and TRBJ2-7, with D maybe TRBD1 (6 bases). The CDR3 loop spans 13 amino acids. V lost 3 bases to trimming and J lost 6 bases, with 12 bases between them. Germline CDR1 reads SGHDN; CDR2 reads FVKESK. The DNA for the CDR3 is TGTGCCAGCAGCCAGCAGGGGATAAGCGAGCAGTACTTC. It encodes CASSQQGISEQYF.

This sequence joins TRBV7-9 and TRBJ2-3; 9 bases fit TRBD2. Germline CDR1 and CDR2: SEHNR and FQNEAQ (reference sequence). CDR3 size: 16 residues. V dropped 2 bases and J dropped 2; count of bases not matched to a gene: 5. In DNA form, the CDR3 reads TGTGCCAGCAGCTTACTGACTAGCGGACTCACAGATACGCAGTATTTT. Amino acid sequence: CASSLLTSGLTDTQYF.

The chain combines TRBV7-8 with TRBJ1-3, with 9 bases fitting TRBD1. Trimming at V came to 3 bases and at J to 1 base, leaving 4 bases not matched to a gene. Germline V gives CDR1 SGHVS, CDR2 FQNEAQ. This CDR3 contains 16 residues. This CDR3 reads CASSFNRGQSGNTIYF. DNA for the CDR3: TGTGCCAGCAGCTTTAACAGGGGGCAATCTGGAAACACCATATATTTT.

The chain carries TRBV6-6 and TRBJ1-4; TRBD1 matches 9 bases. CDR3 length equals 15 residues. Germline CDR1 reads MNHNY; CDR2 reads SVGAGI (reference sequence). V trimming: 5 bases; J trimming: 8 bases; junction bases outside the gene matches: 9. CDR3 region: CASSGTQGAREKLFF. CDR3 DNA: TGTGCCAGCAGTGGGACACAGGGGGCTAGAGAAAAACTGTTTTTT.

Remarks on this clone: The junction and the germline gene differ at one end; a read error may be behind it. This chain links TRBV13 with TRBJ1-2; no clear D. The CDR3 runs 14 residues. Germline-derived CDR1 and CDR2 are PRHDT and FYEKMQ (reference sequence). CDR3 region: CASSIGSTRKKLFF. CDR3 sequence (DNA): TGTGCCAGCAGCATCGGATCGACACGAAAAAAGCTCTTTTTC.

This chain connects TRBV19 to TRBJ1-1; 7 bases are shared with TRBD1. This CDR3 comprises 13 residues. CDR1 is LNHDA and CDR2 is SQIVND in the germline V gene (reference sequence). V shed 3 bases, J shed 4 bases, and the junction held 2 bases outside the gene matches. CDR3 amino acids: CASSINRGTEAFF. CDR3 DNA: TGTGCCAGTAGTATCAACAGGGGCACTGAAGCTTTCTTT.

This chain uses TRBV6-4 with TRBJ2-1; D is perhaps TRBD2 (6 bases). Trimming took 8 bases from V and 8 from J, leaving 22 bases between them. The V gene's germline CDR1 is MRHNA and CDR2 SNTAGT. The CDR3 extends over 15 amino acids. For the CDR3, the DNA is TGTGCCAGCCGTCCGGAGGGGCGGGGTGGGGATGAGCAGTTCTTC. Protein sequence: CASRPEGRGGDEQFF.

As concerns this clone: Other DNA sequences in this sample translate to the same CDR3. The chain employs TRBV19 and TRBJ2-5; D is perhaps TRBD2 (7 bases). The CDR3 consists of 15 residues. The germline V and J ends were trimmed by 10 bases and 9 bases, with 27 bases remaining between them. In germline, CDR1 is LNHDA, CDR2 SQIVND (reference sequence). The CDR3 bases are TGTGCCACCGCCCCACCGGGACTACACCCAGGGGCCCAGTACTTC. It encodes CATAPPGLHPGAQYF.

The chain is built from TRBV4-2 and TRBJ1-4; D is perhaps TRBD1 (5 bases). The V end lost 0 bases, the J end lost 7 bases, and 15 bases lay between the germline ends. CDR1 is LGHNA, CDR2 YNFKEQ, per germline. CDR3 length equals 16 residues. DNA of the CDR3: TGTGCCAGCAGCCAAGACAGAGCGGGGGGAGGTGAAAAACTGTTTTTT. Translating gives CASSQDRAGGGEKLFF.

V gene TRBV7-9 combines with J gene TRBJ1-1; weak D call: TRBD1 (6 bases). Germline loops: CDR1 SEHNR, CDR2 FQNEAQ (reference sequence). The CDR3 has 13 amino acids. The V and J ends lost 5 bases and 3 bases respectively, with 10 bases between them. CDR3 sequence (DNA): TGTGCCAGCAGCCTGAACAGGGACACTGAAGCTTTCTTT. The encoded protein is CASSLNRDTEAFF.

The V call is TRBV19, the J call TRBJ2-3, with 8 bases lining up with TRBD2. The V gene's germline CDR1 is LNHDA and CDR2 SQIVND (reference sequence). The junction had 4 bases not matched to a gene; V was cut back by 6 bases and J by 5 bases. This CDR3 region has 13 residues. The CDR3: CASRVLAGDTQYF. The CDR3 DNA reads TGTGCCAGTAGGGTCCTAGCGGGAGATACGCAGTATTTT.

About this clone itself: Other DNA sequences within the sample encode an identical CDR3. V is TRBV28 and J is TRBJ1-2; TRBD1 agrees at 9 bases. CDR3 length: 13 amino acids. Germline CDR1 MDHEN, CDR2 SYDVKM. Trimming cost V 4 bases and J 4 bases; bases outside gene matches: 1. The CDR3 DNA sequence: TGTGCCAGCAGTTCGACAGGGGGCTATGGCTACACCTTC. Translated: CASSSTGGYGYTF.

This clone was counted a single time. CDR3 in DNA: TGTGCCAGCCGTGTTTTCCTAAGCACAGATACGCAGTATTTT. As protein: CASRVFLSTDTQYF. V usage is TRBV6-1 and J usage is TRBJ2-3; no reliable D call. This CDR3 contains 14 residues. Germline V gives CDR1 MNHNS, CDR2 SASEGT. Between the trimmed V and J ends, which lost 8 bases and 0 bases, there was a span of 12 bases.

This sequence joins TRBV30 and TRBJ2-7; D might be TRBD1 (6 bases). Germline CDR1 GTSNPN, CDR2 SVGIG (reference sequence). V shed 3 bases and J shed 3 bases, with 15 bases lying between them. This CDR3 is 14 amino acids long. This chain's CDR3 is CAWSADREGYEQYF. The CDR3 coding sequence is TGTGCCTGGAGCGCGGACAGAGAGGGCTACGAGCAGTACTTC.

This chain connects TRBV11-2 to TRBJ1-1, with a weak D call TRBD1 (5 bases). CDR1 SGHAT and CDR2 FQNNGV come from the germline V gene. The V end was cut by 2 bases, the J end by 6 bases, with 13 bases between. The length of the CDR3 is 14 residues. This CDR3 reads CASSLMGQGPEAFF. CDR3 nucleotides: TGTGCCAGCAGCTTAATGGGGCAGGGTCCTGAAGCTTTCTTT.